This T cell receptor beta chain emerged from a study of T cells in localized non-small cell lung cancer. Findings of the study overall: Longer overall survival was seen with higher T cell density measured in blood.

TCRdb's copy holds only in-frame clones and misses some; the assay was immunoSEQ multiplex PCR. The sample carries some 37,000 clones, approximately 88% recorded once. As concerns this clone: Its cognate antigen is unknown.

The TCR comes from a woman aged 40-69 years with stage I lung adenocarcinoma. Sequenced material: peripheral blood, taken before any cancer treatment.

The CDR3 coding sequence is TGCGCCAGCAGCTTGGCAGGAGATCAGCCCCAGCATTTT. The encoded protein is CASSLAGDQPQHF. V is TRBV5-1 and J is TRBJ1-5; D is unclear. The CDR3 covers 13 residues. Germline CDR1 reads SGHRS; CDR2 reads YFSETQ. Trimming removed 0 bases at V and 5 bases at J, with 6 bases between.